The clone carrying this T cell receptor beta chain was observed at least ten times. The antigen remains undetermined. This CDR3 contains 16 residues. Germline V lookup: CDR1 SGHTA, CDR2 FQGNSA. V lost 2 bases and J 0 bases, leaving 11 bases between the germline ends. The TCR beta CDR3 region was amplified from genomic DNA, with two rounds of multiplex PCR being used for the amplification. Round one of PCR was performed, and it used primers specific to each TRBV and TRBJ gene. Each CDR3 protein gets one entry after TCRdb re-called the multiplex PCR reads with MiXCR. The table has about 59,000 distinct CDR3 sequences, about 26% seen once. For each of two time points, an approximately 6-milliliter draw of peripheral blood was taken. The data derive from a study of prognosis after radiotherapy for stage I lung cancer. Study as a whole: Therapy that ran concurrently with stereotactic body radiotherapy was given to no patient.

Study observations and caveats: Patients who went on to get distant metastases had lower Shannon entropy after stereotactic body radiation therapy. Medians of roughly 9,900 versus 7,200 showed unique TCR clone counts falling after stereotactic body radiation therapy.

Sequences were derived from PBMCs, sampled before or after stereotactic body radiation therapy (not recorded which). The chain recombines TRBV7-2 with TRBJ2-1, with a tentative D call TRBD2 (6 bases). The sequence derives from a donor aged 50 or older with non-small cell lung cancer. The chain's CDR3 is CASSLPGLYSYNEQFF. The CDR3 DNA reads TGTGCCAGCAGCTTACCGGGACTTTACTCCTACAATGAGCAGTTCTTC.